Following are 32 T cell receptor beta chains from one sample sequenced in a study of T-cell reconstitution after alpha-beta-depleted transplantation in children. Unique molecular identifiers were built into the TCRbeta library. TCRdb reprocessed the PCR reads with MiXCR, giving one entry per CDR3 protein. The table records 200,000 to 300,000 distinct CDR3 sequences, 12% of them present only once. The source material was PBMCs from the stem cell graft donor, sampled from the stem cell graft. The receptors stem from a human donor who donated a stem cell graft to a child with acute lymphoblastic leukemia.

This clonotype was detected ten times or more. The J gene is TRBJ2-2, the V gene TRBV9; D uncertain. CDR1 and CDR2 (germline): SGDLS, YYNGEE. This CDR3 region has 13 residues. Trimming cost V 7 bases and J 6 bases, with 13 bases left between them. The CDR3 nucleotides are TGTGCCAGCCAACCTACTCACGCCGGGGAGCTGTTTTTT. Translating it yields CASQPTHAGELFF.

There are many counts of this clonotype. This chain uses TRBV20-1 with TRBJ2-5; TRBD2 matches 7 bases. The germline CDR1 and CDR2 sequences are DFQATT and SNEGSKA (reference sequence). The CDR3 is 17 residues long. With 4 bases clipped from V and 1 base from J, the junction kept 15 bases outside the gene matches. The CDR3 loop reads CSATGTVLAGPQETQYF. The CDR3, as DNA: TGCAGTGCTACCGGGACTGTATTAGCGGGTCCCCAAGAGACCCAGTACTTC.

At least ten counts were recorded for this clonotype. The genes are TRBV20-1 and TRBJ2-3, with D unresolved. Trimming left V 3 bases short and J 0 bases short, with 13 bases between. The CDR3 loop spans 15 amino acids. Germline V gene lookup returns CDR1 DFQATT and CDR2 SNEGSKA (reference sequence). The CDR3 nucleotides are TGCAGTGCTAGCTACCAACCATTCAGCACAGATACGCAGTATTTT. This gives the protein CSASYQPFSTDTQYF.

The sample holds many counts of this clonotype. The CDR3 is CAINGGTGTDTQYF. CDR3 coding DNA: TGTGCCATCAACGGCGGGACAGGGACAGATACGCAGTATTTT. The rearrangement links TRBV10-3 to TRBJ2-3; TRBD1 agrees at 9 bases. This CDR3 region has 14 residues. The germline CDR1 and CDR2 sequences are ENHRY and SYGVKD. V trimming: 7 bases; J trimming: 3 bases; junction bases outside the gene matches: 5.

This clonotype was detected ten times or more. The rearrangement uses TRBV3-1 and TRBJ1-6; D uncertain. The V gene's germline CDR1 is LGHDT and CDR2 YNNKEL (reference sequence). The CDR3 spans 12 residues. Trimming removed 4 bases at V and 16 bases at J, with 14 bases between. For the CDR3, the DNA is TGTGCCAGCAGCCTTTTAAGCTACCGGCTCCACTTT. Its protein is CASSLLSYRLHF.

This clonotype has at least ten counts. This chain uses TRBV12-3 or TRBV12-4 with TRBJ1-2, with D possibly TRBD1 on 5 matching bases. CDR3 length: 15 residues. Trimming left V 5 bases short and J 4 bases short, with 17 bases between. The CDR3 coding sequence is TGTGCCAGCAGTCGATCGGGGGGAATAGGCTATGGCTACACCTTC. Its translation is CASSRSGGIGYGYTF.

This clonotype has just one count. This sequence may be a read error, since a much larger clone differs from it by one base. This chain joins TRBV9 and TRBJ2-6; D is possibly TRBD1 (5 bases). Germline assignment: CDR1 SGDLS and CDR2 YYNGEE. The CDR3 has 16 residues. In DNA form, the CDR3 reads TGTGCCAGCAGCTCCCAAACAGGCTCTGGGGCCAACGGCCTGACTTTC. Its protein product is CASSSQTGSGANGLTF. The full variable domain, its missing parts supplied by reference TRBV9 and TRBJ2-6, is DSGVTQTPKHLITATGQRVTLRCSPRSGDLSVYWYQQSLDQGLQFLIQYYNGEERAKGNILERFSAQQFPDLHSELNLSSLELGDSALYFCASSSQTGSGANGLTFGAGSRLTVL.

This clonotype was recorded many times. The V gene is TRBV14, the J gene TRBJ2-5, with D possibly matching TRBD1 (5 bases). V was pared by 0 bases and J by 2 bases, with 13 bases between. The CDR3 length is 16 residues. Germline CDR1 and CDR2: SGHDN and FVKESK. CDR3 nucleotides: TGTGCCAGCAGCCAAGATCTAGGGGCAGAACAAGAGACCCAGTACTTC. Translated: CASSQDLGAEQETQYF.

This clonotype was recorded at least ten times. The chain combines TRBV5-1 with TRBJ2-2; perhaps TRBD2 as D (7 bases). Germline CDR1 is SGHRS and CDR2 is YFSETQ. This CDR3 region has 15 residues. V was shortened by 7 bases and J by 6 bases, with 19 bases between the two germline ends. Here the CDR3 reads CASLDRGGAPGELFF. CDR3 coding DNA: TGCGCCAGCCTCGATAGGGGGGGCGCCCCCGGGGAGCTGTTTTTT. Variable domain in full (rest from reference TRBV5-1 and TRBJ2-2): KAGVTQTPRYLIKTRGQQVTLSCSPISGHRSVSWYQQTPGQGLQFLFEYFSETQRNKGNFPGRFSGRQFSNSRSEMNVSTLELGDSALYLCASLDRGGAPGELFFGEGSRLTVL.

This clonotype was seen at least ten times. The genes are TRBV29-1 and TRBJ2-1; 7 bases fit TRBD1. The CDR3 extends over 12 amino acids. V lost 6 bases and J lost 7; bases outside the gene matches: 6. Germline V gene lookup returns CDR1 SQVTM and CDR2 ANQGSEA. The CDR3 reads CSVGKQGNEQFF. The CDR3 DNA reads TGCAGCGTCGGGAAACAGGGGAATGAGCAGTTCTTC.

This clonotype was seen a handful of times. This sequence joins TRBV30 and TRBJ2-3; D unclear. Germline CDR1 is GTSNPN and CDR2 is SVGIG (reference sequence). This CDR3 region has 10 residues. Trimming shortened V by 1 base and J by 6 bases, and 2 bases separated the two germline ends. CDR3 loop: CAWSGDTQYF. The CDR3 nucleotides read TGTGCCTGGAGTGGTGATACGCAGTATTTT. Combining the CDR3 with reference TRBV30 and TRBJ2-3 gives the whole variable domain SQTIHQWPATLVQPVGSPLSLECTVEGTSNPNLYWYRQAAGRGLQLLFYSVGIGQISSEVPQNLSASRPQDRQFILSSKKLLLSDSGFYLCAWSGDTQYFGPGTRLTVL.

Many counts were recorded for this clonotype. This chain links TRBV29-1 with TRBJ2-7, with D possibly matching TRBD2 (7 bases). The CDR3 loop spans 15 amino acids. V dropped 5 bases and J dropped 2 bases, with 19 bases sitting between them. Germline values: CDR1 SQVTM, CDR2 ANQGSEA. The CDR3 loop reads CSVRGARSLAYEQYF. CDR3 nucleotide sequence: TGCAGCGTTCGGGGGGCGCGATCCCTTGCCTACGAGCAGTACTTC.

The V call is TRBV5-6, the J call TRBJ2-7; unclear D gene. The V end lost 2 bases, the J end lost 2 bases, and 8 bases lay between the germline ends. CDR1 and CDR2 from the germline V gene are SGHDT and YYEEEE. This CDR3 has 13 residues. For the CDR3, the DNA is TGTGCCAGCAGCTTTGGATCACCCTACGAGCAGTACTTC. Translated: CASSFGSPYEQYF.

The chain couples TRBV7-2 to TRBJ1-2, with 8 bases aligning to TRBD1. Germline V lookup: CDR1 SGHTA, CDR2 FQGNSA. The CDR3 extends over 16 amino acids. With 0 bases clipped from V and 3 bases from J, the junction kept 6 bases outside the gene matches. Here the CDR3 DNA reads TGTGCCAGCAGCTTAGCCTACAGGGGGAACGACTATGGCTACACCTTC. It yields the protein CASSLAYRGNDYGYTF.

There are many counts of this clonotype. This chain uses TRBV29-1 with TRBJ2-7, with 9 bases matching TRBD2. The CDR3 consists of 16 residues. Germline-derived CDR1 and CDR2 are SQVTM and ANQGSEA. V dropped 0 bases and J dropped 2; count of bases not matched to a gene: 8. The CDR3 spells CSVEDRIAGAPYEQYF. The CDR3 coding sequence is TGCAGCGTTGAAGATCGGATAGCGGGGGCTCCCTACGAGCAGTACTTC.

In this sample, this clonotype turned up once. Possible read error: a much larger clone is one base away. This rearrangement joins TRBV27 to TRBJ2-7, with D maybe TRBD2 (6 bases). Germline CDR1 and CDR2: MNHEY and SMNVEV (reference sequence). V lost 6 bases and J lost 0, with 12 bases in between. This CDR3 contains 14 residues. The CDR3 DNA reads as TGTGCCAGCAGCTGGAGTAGCGGCTCCTACGAGCAGTACTTC. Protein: CASSWSSGSYEQYF.

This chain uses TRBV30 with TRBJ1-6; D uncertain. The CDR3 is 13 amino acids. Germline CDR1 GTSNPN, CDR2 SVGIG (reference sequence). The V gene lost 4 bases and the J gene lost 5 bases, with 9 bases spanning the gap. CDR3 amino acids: CAWTLLDNSPLHF. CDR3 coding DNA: TGTGCCTGGACACTCCTTGATAATTCACCCCTCCACTTT.

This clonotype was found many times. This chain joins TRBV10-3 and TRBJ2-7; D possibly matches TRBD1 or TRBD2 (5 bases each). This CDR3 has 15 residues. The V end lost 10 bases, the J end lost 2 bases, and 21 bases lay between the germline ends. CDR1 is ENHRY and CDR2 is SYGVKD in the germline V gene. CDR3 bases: TGTGCCACGGGCCGGGACGCCGGGTTTGCCTACGAGCAGTACTTC. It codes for CATGRDAGFAYEQYF.

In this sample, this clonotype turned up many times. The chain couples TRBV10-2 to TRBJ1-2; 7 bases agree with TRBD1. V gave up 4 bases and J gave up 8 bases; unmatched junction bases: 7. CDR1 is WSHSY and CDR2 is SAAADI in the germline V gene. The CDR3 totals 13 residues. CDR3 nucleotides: TGCGCCAGCAGTGTAGACAGGGCCTACGGCTACACCTTC. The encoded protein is CASSVDRAYGYTF.

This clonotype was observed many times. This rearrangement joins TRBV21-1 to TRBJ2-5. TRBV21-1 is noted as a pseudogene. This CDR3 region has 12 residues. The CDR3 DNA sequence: TGTGCCAGCAGCAAAGAAGGAGAGACCCAGTACTTC. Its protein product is CASSKEGETQYF.

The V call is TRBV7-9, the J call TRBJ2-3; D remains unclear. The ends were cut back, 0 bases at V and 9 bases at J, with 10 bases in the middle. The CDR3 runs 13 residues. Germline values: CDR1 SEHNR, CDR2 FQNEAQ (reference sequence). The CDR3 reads CASSLAVLPTQYF. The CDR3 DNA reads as TGTGCCAGCAGCTTAGCGGTTCTCCCCACGCAGTATTTT.

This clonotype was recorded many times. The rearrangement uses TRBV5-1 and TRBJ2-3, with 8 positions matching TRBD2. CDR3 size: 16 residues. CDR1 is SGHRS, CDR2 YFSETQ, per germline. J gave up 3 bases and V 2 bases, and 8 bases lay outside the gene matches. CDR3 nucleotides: TGCGCCAGCAGCTTCTCGGCGGGGGGTATTACAGATACGCAGTATTTT. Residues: CASSFSAGGITDTQYF.

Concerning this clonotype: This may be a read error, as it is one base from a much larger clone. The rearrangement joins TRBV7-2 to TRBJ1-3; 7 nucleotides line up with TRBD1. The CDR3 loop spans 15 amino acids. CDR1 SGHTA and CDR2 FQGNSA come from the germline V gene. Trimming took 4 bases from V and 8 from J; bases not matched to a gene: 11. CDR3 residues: CASSSQGGSGDTIYF. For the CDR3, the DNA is TGTGCCAGCAGCTCCCAGGGGGGGTCCGGAGACACCATATATTTT.

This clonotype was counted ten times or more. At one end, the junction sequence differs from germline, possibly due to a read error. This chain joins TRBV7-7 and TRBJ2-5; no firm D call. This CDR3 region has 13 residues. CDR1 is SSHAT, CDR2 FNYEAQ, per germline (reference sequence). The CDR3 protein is CASSLRAQETQYF. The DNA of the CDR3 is TGTGCTAGCAGCTTAAGAGCCCAAGAGACCCAGTACTTC.

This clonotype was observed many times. The CDR3 DNA reads as TGCGCCAGCAGCTTGGTAGGGGTTCGAGCCTACGAGCAGTACTTC. This codes for CASSLVGVRAYEQYF. The rearrangement joins TRBV5-1 to TRBJ2-7, with a tentative D call TRBD1 (5 bases). With 0 bases removed from V and 2 bases from J, the gap between germline ends came to 12 bases. The V gene's germline CDR1 is SGHRS and CDR2 YFSETQ. The CDR3 extends over 15 amino acids.

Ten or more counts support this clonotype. CDR3 region: CASQARGNQPQHF. The DNA for the CDR3 is TGTGCCAGTCAGGCGCGGGGCAATCAGCCCCAGCATTTT. The genes are TRBV6-6 and TRBJ1-5; D is unclear. Germline assignment: CDR1 MNHNY and CDR2 SVGAGI (reference sequence). The V gene lost 9 bases and the J gene lost 2 bases, with 11 bases spanning the gap. The CDR3 sequence is 13 residues long.

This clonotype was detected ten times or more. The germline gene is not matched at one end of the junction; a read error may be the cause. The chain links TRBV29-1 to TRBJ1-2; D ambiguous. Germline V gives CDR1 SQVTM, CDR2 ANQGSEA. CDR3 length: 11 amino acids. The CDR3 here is CSVEGLYGYTF. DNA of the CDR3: TGCAGCGTGGAAGGTCTCTATGGCTACACCTTC.

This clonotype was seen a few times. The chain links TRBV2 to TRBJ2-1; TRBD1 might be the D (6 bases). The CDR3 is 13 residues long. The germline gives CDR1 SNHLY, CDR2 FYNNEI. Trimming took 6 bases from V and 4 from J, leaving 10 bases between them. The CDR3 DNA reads TGTGCCAGCAGGACAGGTCCTTACAATGAGCAGTTCTTC. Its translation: CASRTGPYNEQFF.

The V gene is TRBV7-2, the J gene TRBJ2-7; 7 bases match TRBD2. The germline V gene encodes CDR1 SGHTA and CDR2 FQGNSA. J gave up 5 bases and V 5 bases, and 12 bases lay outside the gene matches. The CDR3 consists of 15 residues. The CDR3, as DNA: TGTGCCAGCAGCCTCCGGAGCGGGACGTTCCACGAGCAGTACTTC. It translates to CASSLRSGTFHEQYF.

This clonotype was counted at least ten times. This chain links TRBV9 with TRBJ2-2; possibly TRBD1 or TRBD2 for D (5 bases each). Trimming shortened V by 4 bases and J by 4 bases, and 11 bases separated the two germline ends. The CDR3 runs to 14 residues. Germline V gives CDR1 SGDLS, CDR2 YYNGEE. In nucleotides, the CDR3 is TGTGCCAGCAGCCGGACGGGGACCACCGGGGAGCTGTTTTTT. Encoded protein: CASSRTGTTGELFF.

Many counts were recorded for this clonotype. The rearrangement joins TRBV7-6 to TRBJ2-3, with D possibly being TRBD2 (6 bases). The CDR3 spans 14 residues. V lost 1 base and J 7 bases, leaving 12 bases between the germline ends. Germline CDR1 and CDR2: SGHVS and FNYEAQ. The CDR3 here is CASSLVRAGNTQYF. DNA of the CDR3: TGTGCCAGCAGCTTAGTCAGGGCGGGAAATACGCAGTATTTT.

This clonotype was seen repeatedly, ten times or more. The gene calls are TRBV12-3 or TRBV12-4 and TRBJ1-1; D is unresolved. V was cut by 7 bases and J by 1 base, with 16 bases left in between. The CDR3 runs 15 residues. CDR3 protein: CASTHSGDGNTEAFF. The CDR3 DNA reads TGTGCCAGCACTCACTCCGGGGATGGGAACACTGAAGCTTTCTTT.